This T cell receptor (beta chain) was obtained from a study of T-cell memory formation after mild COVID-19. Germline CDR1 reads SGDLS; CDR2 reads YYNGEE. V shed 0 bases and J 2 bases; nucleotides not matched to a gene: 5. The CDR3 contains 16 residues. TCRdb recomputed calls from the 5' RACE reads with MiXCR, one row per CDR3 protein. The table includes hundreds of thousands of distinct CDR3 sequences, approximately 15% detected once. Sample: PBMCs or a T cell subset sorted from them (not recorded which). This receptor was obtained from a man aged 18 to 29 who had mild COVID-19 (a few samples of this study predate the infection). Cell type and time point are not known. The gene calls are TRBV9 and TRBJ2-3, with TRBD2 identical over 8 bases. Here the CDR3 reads CASSVAGGGPTDTQYF. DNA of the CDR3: TGTGCCAGCAGCGTAGCCGGCGGGGGGCCCACAGATACGCAGTATTTT.